The clone carrying this T cell receptor beta chain was recorded once. As yet, its antigen is unknown. This record belongs to a study of shared clonotypes between healthy human individuals. Findings of the study overall: Sampling was confined to blood; repertoires within tissues likely differ. Naive CD4 clonotypes overlapped across several donors at about 5.3%. Limited genetic and exposure-history diversity came from having few donors.

Unmatched junction bases numbered 9, after V lost 4 bases and J lost 6 bases. The CDR3 consists of 15 residues. Per germline, CDR1 SGHNT and CDR2 YYREEE (reference sequence). Into CD45RA+ naive and CD45RA-negative memory subsets, the CD4+ cells were split. Repertoires were generated with immunoSEQ multiplex PCR, while TCRdb's copy carries only in-frame clones and drops some. The sample lists about 680,000 clones, 60% to 80% occurring once. The source is a woman in her twenties or thirties in good health. Material for sequencing was memory CD4+ T cells sorted from blood. Noted subset: CD45RA-negative fraction. The gene calls are TRBV5-4 and TRBJ2-2; TRBD1 aligns across 7 bases. DNA of the CDR3: TGTGCCAGCAGCCTGGCACGGCAGGGGGCCGGGGAGCTGTTTTTT. Amino acid sequence: CASSLARQGAGELFF.